This TCR beta chain was sequenced for a study of PD-L1 blockade in urothelial cancer. Across the whole study: Patients had undergone 0 to 3 prior chemotherapy regimens.

As to time point: pretreatment peripheral blood. Libraries were prepared by immunoSEQ multiplex PCR; TCRdb keeps only in-frame clonotypes and omits some of them. The sample comprises around 50,000 clones, 84% of which are singletons, and 1% to 1.5% rests with the top ten. In its sample, this clone was seen a few times. The V gene end was trimmed by 4 bases and the J gene end by 1 base; junction bases not matched to a gene: 5. Germline V CDR1 and CDR2: MGHRA, YSYEKL. This CDR3 contains 18 residues. The sample in question was PBMCs, obtained around atezolizumab (anti-PD-L1) treatment. The receptor was derived from a man aged 45 to 65 with urothelial cancer. The J gene is TRBJ2-3, the V gene TRBV4-1; TRBD2 matches 16 bases. In nucleotides, the CDR3 is TGCGCCAGCAGCCGTTCGGGACTAGCGGGGGGGGGCACAGATACGCAGTATTTT. Its protein product is CASSRSGLAGGGTDTQYF.